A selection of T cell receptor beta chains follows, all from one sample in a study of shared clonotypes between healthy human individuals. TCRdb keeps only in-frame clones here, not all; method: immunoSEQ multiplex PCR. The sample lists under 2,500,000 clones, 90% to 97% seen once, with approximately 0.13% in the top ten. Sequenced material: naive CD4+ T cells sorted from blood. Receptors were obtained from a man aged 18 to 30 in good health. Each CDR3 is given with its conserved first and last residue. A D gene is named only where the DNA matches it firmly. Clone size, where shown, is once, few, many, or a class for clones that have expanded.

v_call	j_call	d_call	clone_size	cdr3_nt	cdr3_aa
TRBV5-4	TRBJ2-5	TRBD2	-	TGTGCCAGCAGCTTGACCGCGACTAGCGGGAGTGAGACCCAGTACTTC	CASSLTATSGSETQYF
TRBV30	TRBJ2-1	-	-	TGTGCCTGGAGTGTAAGGCAGAACAATGAGCAGTTCTTC	CAWSVRQNNEQFF
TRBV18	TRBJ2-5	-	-	TGTGCCAGCTCACCGGGACAGGCCGGTTGGGAGGGCCAGTACTTC	CASSPGQAGWEGQYF
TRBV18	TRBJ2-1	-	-	TGTGCCAGCTCATCAGCTGGGCCGGGTGAGCAGTTCTTC	CASSSAGPGEQFF
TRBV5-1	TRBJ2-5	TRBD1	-	TGCGCCAGCAGCCTGGGACAGGCGCGGGAGACCCAGTACTTC	CASSLGQARETQYF
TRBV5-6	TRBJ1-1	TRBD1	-	TGTGCCAGCAGTCGGGACAGGGTGAACACTGAAGCTTTCTTT	CASSRDRVNTEAFF
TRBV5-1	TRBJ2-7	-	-	TGCGCCAGCAGCTTAGATACGGGGTACGAGCAGTACTTC	CASSLDTGYEQYF
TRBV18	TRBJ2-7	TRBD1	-	TGTGCCAGCTCACCACCGGGACAGGGGGTTAGTTACGAGCAGTACTTC	CASSPPGQGVSYEQYF
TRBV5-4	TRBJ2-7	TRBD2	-	TGTGCCAGCAGCCTGGAGACTAGCGGGCCTCGGGGCGAGCAGTACTTC	CASSLETSGPRGEQYF
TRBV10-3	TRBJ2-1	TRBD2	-	TGTGCCATCAGTGAACAGGGGACTAGCGGCTACAATGAGCAGTTCTTC	CAISEQGTSGYNEQFF
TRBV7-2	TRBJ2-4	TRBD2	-	TGTGCCAGCAGGCCGCCCAGCGCTAGCGGGGCCAAAAACATTCAGTACTTC	CASRPPSASGAKNIQYF
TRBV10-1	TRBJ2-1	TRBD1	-	TGCGCCAGCAGTGAGTTCGGGAAGACAGGGGGCATGAATGAGCAGTTCTTC	CASSEFGKTGGMNEQFF
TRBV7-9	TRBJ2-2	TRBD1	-	TGTGCCAGCAGCTTACAGGGGGCGGACACCGGGGAGCTGTTTTTT	CASSLQGADTGELFF
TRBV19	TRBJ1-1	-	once	TGTGCCAGCCTCCCCTCCTACAGGAACACTGAAGCTTTCTTT	CASLPSYRNTEAFF
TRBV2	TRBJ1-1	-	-	TGTGCCAGCAGTGCTCTTGAGACGAACACTGAAGCTTTCTTT	CASSALETNTEAFF
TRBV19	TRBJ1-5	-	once	TGTGCCAGTAGCCCCAACAGGGAAGTTGGCAATCAGCCCCAGCATTTT	CASSPNREVGNQPQHF
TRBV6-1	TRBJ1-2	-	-	TGTGCCAGCATATCGGGATCCTCCTATGGCTACACCTTC	CASISGSSYGYTF
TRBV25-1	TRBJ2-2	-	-	TGTGCCAGCAGTGAATTATTATCGTCCCCGGGGGAGCTGTTTTTT	CASSELLSSPGELFF
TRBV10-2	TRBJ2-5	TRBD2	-	TGCGCCAGCAGCGCCGCGACTAGCGGCCTCCAAGAGACCCAGTACTTC	CASSAATSGLQETQYF
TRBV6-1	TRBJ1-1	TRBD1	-	TGTGCCAGCAGGGCCGGACAGGCGAACACTGAAGCTTTCTTT	CASRAGQANTEAFF
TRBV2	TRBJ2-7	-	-	TGTGCCAGCAGTCGATCAGAGGGGGGCGTCTTCGAGCAGTACTTC	CASSRSEGGVFEQYF